Listed below are T cell receptor beta chains from one sample, sequenced in a study. MiXCR, applied by TCRdb to the 5' RACE reads, yields one record per CDR3 protein. Here the sample spans fewer than 65,000 distinct CDR3 sequences, just under 30% being singletons. Sequencing was performed on tumor-infiltrating naive CD4+ T cells sorted from the breast tumor. The origin of the receptors is a female donor with breast cancer. Both conserved end residues are part of each CDR3. Fields, in order: V gene, J gene, D gene, CDR3 protein. A D gene is named only where the DNA matches it firmly.

TRBV7-8	TRBJ1-3	-	CASSSTVSSGNTIYF
TRBV30	TRBJ2-7	-	CACMTAYEQYF
TRBV4-1	TRBJ2-7	-	CASSQRESSYKQYF
TRBV12-3/TRBV12-4	TRBJ1-5	-	CASSPSRPKIVEPQHF
TRBV4-2	TRBJ1-1	-	CASSQEDNRLQGFLLSTEAFF
TRBV28	TRBJ2-2	TRBD1	CASTRQGAYPGENTGELFF
TRBV27	TRBJ2-1	-	CASSLVSYNEQFF
TRBV20-1	TRBJ2-7	TRBD2	CSAAGTSWYEQYF
TRBV6-1	TRBJ1-5	-	CASSDGAEQPQHF
TRBV5-1	TRBJ1-1	-	CASSVDRGTTEAFF
TRBV20-1	TRBJ2-1	TRBD2	CSALTSGVPDEQFF
TRBV5-1	TRBJ2-5	-	CASSLGTNQETQYF
TRBV5-1	TRBJ2-1	-	CASSLALPSLDNEQFF
TRBV5-1	TRBJ2-5	TRBD2	CASSLFAGGPEETQYF
TRBV4-2	TRBJ2-1	-	CASSQAQRGRDEQFF
TRBV20-1	TRBJ2-5	-	CSASRLVSPSRETQYF
TRBV10-1	TRBJ2-3	-	CASRPSGVPTDTQYF
TRBV7-9	TRBJ2-5	TRBD2	CASSLARSSGRPAQYF